The T cell receptor beta chain described here comes from a study of CD8 T cells in Susac syndrome. RNA was extracted with the RNeasy kit, and a quantity of roughly 0.5 to 1 ug was reverse transcribed using random hexamers. TCRdb re-analysed the immunoSEQ multiplex PCR reads in MiXCR, keeping a single row per CDR3 protein. The sample includes some 100,000 distinct CDR3 sequences, around 92% of them seen just once. This CDR3 region has 14 residues. CDR1 and CDR2 (germline): MNHEY, SVGEGT. Trimming took 6 bases from V and 2 from J, leaving 10 bases between them. Sequencing was carried out using CD8+ T cells from PBMCs. The origin of this receptor is a human donor in good health. The V call is TRBV6-2 or TRBV6-3, the J call TRBJ2-2, with a tentative D call TRBD1 (6 bases). Written as DNA, the CDR3 is TGTGCCAGCAGCGGACAGTACAACACCGGGGAGCTGTTTTTT. Protein: CASSGQYNTGELFF.